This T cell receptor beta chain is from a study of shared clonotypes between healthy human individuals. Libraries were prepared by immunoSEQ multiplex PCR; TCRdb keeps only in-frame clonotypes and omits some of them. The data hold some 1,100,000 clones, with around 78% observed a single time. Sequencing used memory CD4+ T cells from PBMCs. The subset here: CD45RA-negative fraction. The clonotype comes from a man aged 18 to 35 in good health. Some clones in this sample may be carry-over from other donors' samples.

CDR3 nucleotide sequence: TGTGCCAGCAGGGGCAGGGATGAAAAACTGTTTTTT. Its protein is CASRGRDEKLFF. The chain recombines TRBV2 with TRBJ1-4, with D perhaps matching TRBD1 (5 bases). CDR3 length: 12 amino acids. CDR1 is SNHLY and CDR2 is FYNNEI in the germline V gene. V was clipped by 6 bases and J by 6 bases, with 8 bases between them.